This T cell receptor beta chain came from a study of T cell repertoires in cytomegalovirus infection. Study background: Indications of both CMV infection and matching HLA type were provided by public TCR beta signatures. Study observations and caveats: HLA-C-restricted CMV clonotypes gave the most frequent clonotype in two of eight donors. Summed frequency of public TCR beta families distinguished CMV carriers with the relevant HLA.

TCRdb itself ran the reads through MiXCR, one entry per CDR3 protein. The table lists about 330,000 distinct CDR3 sequences, over 7.5% of them singletons, with 3.5% to 4.5% in the top ten. This clonotype has a count of ten or more. The antigen remains unidentified. The CDR3 loop spans 15 amino acids. Germline V gene sequence: CDR1 LGHNA, CDR2 YNFKEQ. The V gene end was trimmed by 1 base and the J gene end by 5 bases; junction bases not matched to a gene: 6. Sequencing was carried out using PBMCs. The sequence came from a human donor in good health (CMV status not recorded). Some clones in this sample may be carry-over from other donors' samples. The chain is built from TRBV4-2 and TRBJ2-3; 7 bases align to TRBD2. The DNA for the CDR3 is TGTGCCAGCAGCCAAGGGGCAGCGGGGCAAGATACGCAGTATTTT. Amino acids: CASSQGAAGQDTQYF.